Below are 29 T cell receptor beta chains sequenced from a single sample in a study of OX40 agonist ivuxolimab in advanced cancers. The method was immunoSEQ multiplex PCR; TCRdb's version includes in-frame clones alone and lacks a portion of them. The top ten clones hold less than 3.5% of a sample with fewer than 70,000 clones, around 87% of them seen once. The sequences come from CD4+ or CD8+ T cells sorted from blood, collected in a trial of the OX40 agonist ivuxolimab. The receptors shown here come from an adult with an advanced solid tumor such as melanoma, head and neck, liver or kidney cancer.

The CDR3: CASSSGQGARWTEAFF. For the CDR3, the DNA is TGTGCCAGCTCATCGGGACAGGGGGCGCGTTGGACTGAAGCTTTCTTT. The chain has TRBV18 and TRBJ1-1; 12 bases agree with TRBD1. Per the germline V gene, CDR1 is KGHSH and CDR2 is LQKENI. The ends lost 5 bases at V and 5 bases at J; junction bases unmatched: 9. CDR3 length: 16 residues.

The chain carries TRBV27 and TRBJ2-2; TRBD1 matches at 7 bases. V dropped 4 bases and J dropped 7; count of bases not matched to a gene: 6. The CDR3 covers 14 residues. Germline loops: CDR1 MNHEY, CDR2 SMNVEV (reference sequence). As DNA, the CDR3 is TGTGCCAGCAGTTGGGACAGAAGGAACGGGGAGCTGTTTTTT. This sequence encodes CASSWDRRNGELFF.

J is TRBJ2-1 and V is TRBV7-9; a weak D match, TRBD2 (6 bases). Germline CDR1 reads SEHNR; CDR2 reads FQNEAQ (reference sequence). This CDR3 is 18 amino acids long. Deletions cut 5 bases from V and 0 bases from J, with 20 bases between. The CDR3 sequence: CASSPSRGGESSYNEQFF. CDR3 DNA: TGTGCCAGCAGCCCATCCCGGGGCGGGGAAAGCTCCTACAATGAGCAGTTCTTC.

This clone was observed a single time. One end of the junction varies from germline; a read error may be responsible. The chain joins TRBV5-1 to TRBJ1-1, with D unclear. There are 14 residues in the CDR3. CDR1 is SGHRS, CDR2 YFSETQ, per germline. CDR3 in amino acids: CASSWNLGNTEALF. The CDR3 DNA reads as TGCGCCAGCAGCTGGAATTTAGGGAACACTGAAGCTCTCTTT.

Notes on this clone: This may arise from a read error, as a much more abundant clone is one base away. The J gene is TRBJ2-7, the V gene TRBV11-2, with D unclear. CDR3 length: 13 amino acids. Trimming took off 1 base at V and 0 bases at J, with 4 bases between the two ends. The germline V gene has CDR1 SGHAT and CDR2 FQNNGV. CDR3 nucleotide sequence: TGTGCCAGCAGCTTAGGGGGCTCCTACGAGCAGTACTTC. It translates to CASSLGGSYEQYF.

The chain has TRBV30 and TRBJ1-1; D possibly corresponds to TRBD1 (6 bases). Germline loops: CDR1 GTSNPN, CDR2 SVGIG (reference sequence). Trimming stripped 2 bases from V and 5 bases from J, with 12 bases between. The CDR3 loop spans 13 amino acids. CDR3 sequence: CAWSKQGGTEAFF. Here the CDR3 DNA reads TGTGCCTGGAGTAAACAGGGTGGAACTGAAGCTTTCTTT.

Only one count was recorded for this clone. The chain combines TRBV29-1 with TRBJ2-1, with TRBD1 matching 8 bases. Germline values: CDR1 SQVTM, CDR2 ANQGSEA. The junction had 11 bases not matched to a gene; V was cut back by 3 bases and J by 7 bases. The CDR3 has 15 amino acids. The CDR3 coding sequence is TGCAGCGTTGATTCCGGCAGGGGGCGAGGTAATGAGCAGTTCTTC. Residues: CSVDSGRGRGNEQFF.

Remarks on this clone: Sequence at one end of the junction differs from germline and may be a read error. The J gene is TRBJ1-3, the V gene TRBV7-6, with 8 bases aligning to TRBD1. Looked up from germline, CDR1 is SGHVS and CDR2 is FNYEAQ. This CDR3 has 16 amino acids. CDR3: CASSPQGAGLGTTIYF. CDR3 nucleotide sequence: TGTGCCAGCAGCCCGCAGGGGGCTGGTTTAGGAACCACCATATATTTT.

V usage is TRBV5-1 and J usage is TRBJ2-1; 13 bases agree with TRBD2. Per germline, CDR1 SGHRS and CDR2 YFSETQ. The CDR3 is made up of 15 amino acids. V shed 4 bases and J 9 bases; nucleotides not matched to a gene: 7. The CDR3 DNA is TGCGCCAGCAGCGATGGACTAGCGGGAGATGGTGAGCAGTTCTTC. Residues: CASSDGLAGDGEQFF.

The chain joins TRBV5-1 to TRBJ2-1, with 10 bases lining up with TRBD2. The V and J ends lost 4 bases and 4 bases, in that order; junction bases with no gene match: 8. CDR1 is SGHRS and CDR2 is YFSETQ in the germline V gene. The CDR3 is 16 residues long. The CDR3 spells CASSQLAGGVYNEQFF. The CDR3 DNA sequence: TGCGCCAGCAGCCAGTTAGCGGGAGGCGTATACAATGAGCAGTTCTTC.

This chain joins TRBV27 and TRBJ1-2; no firm D call. Germline V gene data show CDR1 as MNHEY and CDR2 as SMNVEV (reference sequence). The CDR3 runs 13 residues. V lost 6 bases and J lost 6, with 14 bases in between. CDR3 in DNA: TGTGCCAGCAGCCGCGGGGTTAAAGATGGCTACACCTTC. Protein product: CASSRGVKDGYTF.

The chain employs TRBV5-4 and TRBJ2-1; D possibly corresponds to TRBD2 (6 bases). The V and J ends lost 0 bases and 2 bases respectively, with 15 bases between them. In germline, CDR1 is SGHNT, CDR2 YYREEE (reference sequence). The CDR3 spans 17 residues. The CDR3 bases are TGTGCCAGCAGCTTGGGGGGCGGGCGGAGGGCCTACAATGAGCAGTTCTTC. This encodes CASSLGGGRRAYNEQFF. The full variable domain, completed using reference TRBV5-4 and TRBJ2-1, is ETGVTQSPTHLIKTRGQQVTLRCSSQSGHNTVSWYQQALGQGPQFIFQYYREEENGRGNFPPRFSGLQFPNYSSELNVNALELDDSALYLCASSLGGGRRAYNEQFFGPGTRLTVL.

This clone was seen a single time. This chain links TRBV9 with TRBJ1-4, with D maybe TRBD1 (5 bases). Trimming took off 0 bases at V and 5 bases at J, with 11 bases between the two ends. CDR3 length: 15 amino acids. Germline assignment: CDR1 SGDLS and CDR2 YYNGEE. In nucleotides, the CDR3 is TGTGCCAGCAGCGTAGGGAATCGGGGCAATGAAAAACTGTTTTTT. Translated: CASSVGNRGNEKLFF.

The genes are TRBV5-6 and TRBJ2-2; 10 nucleotides align to TRBD1. V trimming: 1 base; J trimming: 7 bases; junction bases outside the gene matches: 7. Germline loops: CDR1 SGHDT, CDR2 YYEEEE. The CDR3 runs to 16 residues. CDR3 loop: CASSLYGTGVFGELFF. CDR3 sequence (DNA): TGTGCCAGCAGCTTGTACGGGACAGGGGTTTTCGGGGAGCTGTTTTTT.

This clone has only a few counts. The gene calls are TRBV7-6 and TRBJ2-7; the match to TRBD1 covers 9 bases. V lost 1 base, J lost 7 bases, and 8 bases stayed unmatched. Per the germline V gene, CDR1 is SGHVS and CDR2 is FNYEAQ. The CDR3 has 15 amino acids. The CDR3 reads CASSLGAGTGQEQYF. CDR3 DNA sequence: TGTGCCAGCAGCTTAGGGGCCGGGACAGGGCAAGAGCAGTACTTC.

A few counts support this clone. The J gene is TRBJ1-6, the V gene TRBV30; no firm D call. V lost 3 bases and J 5 bases, leaving 8 bases between the germline ends. Germline values: CDR1 GTSNPN, CDR2 SVGIG (reference sequence). The CDR3 has 13 amino acids. CDR3 sequence (DNA): TGTGCCTGGAGGGGTACGAATAATTCACCCCTCCACTTT. Protein: CAWRGTNNSPLHF.

The chain links TRBV4-3 to TRBJ2-7, with D hard to call. The CDR3 covers 12 residues. Germline CDR1 and CDR2: LGHNA and YSLEER. V was trimmed by 0 bases and J by 4 bases, leaving 4 bases between them. As DNA, the CDR3 is TGCGCCAGCAGCCAAGACTTTTACGAGCAGTACTTC. The encoded protein is CASSQDFYEQYF.

This clone was picked up a small number of times. J is TRBJ2-2 and V is TRBV19, with D uncertain. This CDR3 contains 14 residues. Trimming took 1 base from V and 6 from J, leaving 9 bases between them. The germline gives CDR1 LNHDA, CDR2 SQIVND (reference sequence). The CDR3 DNA reads as TGTGCCAGTAGTATAGGGCCCGGCTCCGGGGAGCTGTTTTTT. It yields the protein CASSIGPGSGELFF.

The chain couples TRBV28 to TRBJ1-1; no clear D gene. V lost 0 bases to trimming and J lost 1 base, with 6 bases between them. Per the germline V gene, CDR1 is MDHEN and CDR2 is SYDVKM. This CDR3 is 14 amino acids long. CDR3 sequence (DNA): TGTGCCAGCAGTTTATGGCAGGAGAACACTGAAGCTTTCTTT. It is translated as CASSLWQENTEAFF.

The chain links TRBV6-1 to TRBJ2-7, with 7 bases that match TRBD1. Trimming cost V 2 bases and J 10 bases; bases outside gene matches: 14. Germline assignment: CDR1 MNHNS and CDR2 SASEGT. This CDR3 comprises 15 residues. The CDR3 region has the DNA TGTGCCAGCAGTGAACGACAGGGTCATACAACCAGCCAGTACTTC. Its protein product is CASSERQGHTTSQYF.

The rearrangement joins TRBV9 to TRBJ2-1, with D perhaps matching TRBD2 (5 bases). The CDR3 has 13 amino acids. The germline V and J ends were trimmed by 5 bases and 0 bases, with 6 bases remaining between them. In germline, CDR1 is SGDLS, CDR2 YYNGEE. This chain's CDR3 is CASRSGSYNEQFF. As DNA, the CDR3 is TGTGCCAGCAGGAGCGGCTCCTACAATGAGCAGTTCTTC.

The J gene is TRBJ2-3, the V gene TRBV11-2; D is perhaps TRBD1 or TRBD2 (5 bases each). The germline gives CDR1 SGHAT, CDR2 FQNNGV. V was cut by 2 bases and J by 0 bases, with 12 bases left in between. This CDR3 has 16 residues. The CDR3: CASSLFGAVSTDTQYF. The DNA for the CDR3 is TGTGCCAGCAGCTTATTCGGGGCCGTCAGCACAGATACGCAGTATTTT.

The chain employs TRBV19 and TRBJ2-7, with a tentative D call TRBD2 (5 bases). The CDR3 has 14 residues. Trimming shortened V by 0 bases and J by 2 bases, and 8 bases separated the two germline ends. Germline V gives CDR1 LNHDA, CDR2 SQIVND (reference sequence). CDR3 sequence reads: CASSIDEGTYEQYF. In DNA form, the CDR3 reads TGTGCCAGTAGTATAGATGAGGGTACCTACGAGCAGTACTTC.

Of note for this clone: Other nucleotide sequences in the sample specify the same CDR3. J is TRBJ1-3 and V is TRBV5-1; 8 nucleotides align to TRBD1. V dropped 3 bases and J dropped 2; count of bases not matched to a gene: 4. The CDR3 covers 15 residues. Germline assignment: CDR1 SGHRS and CDR2 YFSETQ. CDR3 sequence (DNA): TGCGCCAGCAGCTCGCGGACAGGGACTGGAAACACCATATATTTT. Its translation: CASSSRTGTGNTIYF.

The V gene is TRBV29-1, the J gene TRBJ2-1; 9 nucleotides match TRBD2. The V gene end was trimmed by 4 bases and the J gene end by 0 bases; junction bases not matched to a gene: 10. Germline V lookup: CDR1 SQVTM, CDR2 ANQGSEA. The CDR3 sequence is 17 residues long. The CDR3 nucleotides read TGCAGCGTTGGGCGGGAGGGGCCCTATAGCTCCTACAATGAGCAGTTCTTC. This sequence encodes CSVGREGPYSSYNEQFF.

The V gene is TRBV30, the J gene TRBJ1-4; 7 positions agree with TRBD1. The CDR3 sequence is 14 residues long. V shed 1 base, J shed 14 bases, and the junction held 13 bases outside the gene matches. Germline V gene data show CDR1 as GTSNPN and CDR2 as SVGIG (reference sequence). The CDR3 bases are TGTGCCTGGAGTGCCCCAGGGGGGACGTGGAGTCTGTTTTTT. Amino acid sequence: CAWSAPGGTWSLFF.

This clone was seen just once. This rearrangement joins TRBV28 to TRBJ1-4, with D unresolved. The germline gives CDR1 MDHEN, CDR2 SYDVKM. Trimming took 3 bases from V and 8 from J, leaving 13 bases between them. The CDR3 has 14 residues. The CDR3 DNA reads TGTGCCAGCAGTTTCGGTAATTCCGTGGAAAAACTGTTTTTT. As protein: CASSFGNSVEKLFF.

The rearrangement uses TRBV18 and TRBJ2-7, with D unresolved. Germline lookup yields CDR1 KGHSH and CDR2 LQKENI. CDR3 size: 16 residues. V shed 3 bases and J shed 2 bases, with 17 bases lying between them. The CDR3 sequence: CASSPFPGLTTYEQYF. CDR3 DNA sequence: TGTGCCAGCTCACCGTTTCCAGGCCTAACTACCTACGAGCAGTACTTC. Full variable domain (outside the CDR3, taken from reference TRBV18 and TRBJ2-7): NAGVMQNPRHLVRRRGQEARLRCSPMKGHSHVYWYRQLPEEGLKFMVYLQKENIIDESGMPKERFSAEFPKEGPSILRIQQVVRGDSAAYFCASSPFPGLTTYEQYFGPGTRLTVT.

The chain links TRBV7-2 to TRBJ1-5; weak D call: TRBD1 (5 bases). CDR1 and CDR2 from the germline V gene are SGHTA and FQGNSA. Deletions cut 5 bases from V and 3 bases from J, with 14 bases between. This CDR3 spans 15 amino acids. Written as DNA, the CDR3 is TGTGCCAGCAGCCCTCAGGGTGGGCTCAATCAGCCCCAGCATTTT. Protein: CASSPQGGLNQPQHF.